This is a list of T cell receptor beta chains from one sample in a study of yellow fever vaccine responses in identical twins. TCRdb re-analysed the RT-PCR reads in MiXCR, keeping a single row per CDR3 protein. The repertoire holds about 1,700 distinct CDR3 sequences, with roughly 80% as singletons. The sample here was T cells from blood (PBMCs), unsorted or a sorted subset (not recorded which), taken before or after yellow fever vaccination (not recorded which). These receptor sequences come from a female donor who received the yellow fever vaccine. CDR3s include the opening cysteine and the closing phenylalanine or tryptophan. The order of the fields is J gene, V gene, D gene, clone size, CDR3 protein, CDR3 DNA. A D gene is named only where the DNA matches it firmly. Expanded clones get a size class; other rows say once, few or many, or leave the size out.

J gene: TRBJ2-1
V gene: TRBV2
D gene: .
clone size: .
CDR3 protein: CASSPALQNEQFF
CDR3 DNA: TGTGCCAGCAGTCCAGCCCTCCAGAATGAGCAGTTCTTC

J gene: TRBJ2-1
V gene: TRBV12-3/TRBV12-4
D gene: TRBD2
clone size: .
CDR3 protein: CASIGERGPNEQFF
CDR3 DNA: TGTGCCAGCATCGGTGAGCGGGGGCCCAATGAGCAGTTCTTC

J gene: TRBJ2-1
V gene: TRBV11-2
D gene: .
clone size: .
CDR3 protein: CASSAGPNNEQFF
CDR3 DNA: TGTGCCAGCAGCGCGGGGCCAAACAATGAGCAGTTCTTC

J gene: TRBJ2-1
V gene: TRBV7-3
D gene: .
clone size: .
CDR3 protein: CASSLNKLGNEQFF
CDR3 DNA: TGTGCCAGCAGCTTAAACAAGCTGGGGAATGAGCAGTTCTTC

J gene: TRBJ2-7
V gene: TRBV5-1
D gene: .
clone size: .
CDR3 protein: CASSTGTLTYEQYF
CDR3 DNA: TGCGCCAGCAGCACCGGGACGCTTACCTACGAGCAGTACTTC

J gene: TRBJ1-1
V gene: TRBV4-3
D gene: .
clone size: hyperexpanded
CDR3 protein: CASSQELNTEAFF
CDR3 DNA: TGCGCCAGCAGCCAAGAATTGAACACTGAAGCTTTCTTT

J gene: TRBJ2-3
V gene: TRBV27
D gene: .
clone size: .
CDR3 protein: CASSRGSDTQYF
CDR3 DNA: TGTGCCAGCAGTCGGGGTTCAGATACGCAGTATTTT

J gene: TRBJ2-3
V gene: TRBV7-6
D gene: TRBD1
clone size: .
CDR3 protein: CASSLARTGGIADTQYF
CDR3 DNA: TGTGCCAGCAGCTTAGCACGGACAGGGGGCATCGCAGATACGCAGTATTTT

J gene: TRBJ2-5
V gene: TRBV7-6
D gene: .
clone size: .
CDR3 protein: CASSLSPSQETQYF
CDR3 DNA: TGTGCCAGCAGCCTATCCCCCTCCCAAGAGACCCAGTACTTC

J gene: TRBJ2-2
V gene: TRBV27
D gene: .
clone size: .
CDR3 protein: CASSLSDPGELFF
CDR3 DNA: TGTGCCAGCAGTTTATCTGACCCCGGGGAGCTGTTTTTT

J gene: TRBJ2-1
V gene: TRBV11-3
D gene: TRBD2
clone size: .
CDR3 protein: CASSWGLAGGYNEQFF
CDR3 DNA: TGTGCCAGCAGCTGGGGACTAGCGGGAGGGTACAATGAGCAGTTCTTC

J gene: TRBJ1-2
V gene: TRBV13
D gene: .
clone size: once
CDR3 protein: CASSSYGYTF
CDR3 DNA: TGTGCCAGCAGCTCATATGGCTACACCTTC

J gene: TRBJ2-7
V gene: TRBV5-1
D gene: .
clone size: .
CDR3 protein: CASSPLIQTYEQYF
CDR3 DNA: TGCGCCAGCAGCCCGCTGATCCAGACCTACGAGCAGTACTTC

J gene: TRBJ2-1
V gene: TRBV2
D gene: TRBD1
clone size: .
CDR3 protein: CASSPTGAVGEQFF
CDR3 DNA: TGTGCCAGCAGTCCGACAGGGGCCGTTGGGGAGCAGTTCTTC

J gene: TRBJ2-7
V gene: TRBV7-9
D gene: TRBD2
clone size: once
CDR3 protein: CASSPGGYEQYF
CDR3 DNA: TGTGCCAGCAGCCCCGGGGGGTACGAGCAGTACTTC

J gene: TRBJ2-1
V gene: TRBV7-6
D gene: .
clone size: .
CDR3 protein: CASSLLNEQFF
CDR3 DNA: TGTGCCAGCAGCTTACTCAATGAGCAGTTCTTC

J gene: TRBJ2-3
V gene: TRBV11-3
D gene: TRBD2
clone size: .
CDR3 protein: CASSPTSGSTDTQYF
CDR3 DNA: TGTGCCAGCAGCCCGACTAGCGGGAGCACAGATACGCAGTATTTT

J gene: TRBJ1-1
V gene: TRBV20-1
D gene: .
clone size: few
CDR3 protein: CSASLRAETEAFF
CDR3 DNA: TGCAGTGCTAGCCTCCGGGCTGAGACTGAAGCTTTCTTT

J gene: TRBJ1-2
V gene: TRBV6-2/TRBV6-3
D gene: .
clone size: .
CDR3 protein: CASSYSGGVSGGYTF
CDR3 DNA: TGTGCCAGCAGTTACTCAGGGGGGGTGAGCGGTGGCTACACCTTC

J gene: TRBJ2-3
V gene: TRBV4-1
D gene: TRBD2
clone size: .
CDR3 protein: CASSQEAGVADTQYF
CDR3 DNA: TGCGCCAGCAGCCAAGAGGCGGGAGTAGCAGATACGCAGTATTTT

J gene: TRBJ2-5
V gene: TRBV7-9
D gene: .
clone size: .
CDR3 protein: CASSLVFPQWAGETQYF
CDR3 DNA: TGTGCCAGCAGCTTAGTATTCCCCCAGTGGGCGGGGGAGACCCAGTACTTC

J gene: TRBJ1-6
V gene: TRBV30
D gene: .
clone size: .
CDR3 protein: CAWKSAYNSPLHF
CDR3 DNA: TGTGCCTGGAAGTCCGCCTATAATTCACCCCTCCACTTT

J gene: TRBJ2-1
V gene: TRBV18
D gene: TRBD2
clone size: .
CDR3 protein: CASSPLAGGYNEQFF
CDR3 DNA: TGTGCCAGCTCACCACTAGCGGGAGGCTACAATGAGCAGTTCTTC

J gene: TRBJ2-1
V gene: TRBV6-5
D gene: TRBD2
clone size: .
CDR3 protein: CASSYSTGLAGNNEQFF
CDR3 DNA: TGTGCCAGCAGTTACTCGACTGGGCTAGCGGGAAACAATGAGCAGTTCTTC

J gene: TRBJ1-5
V gene: TRBV11-2
D gene: .
clone size: .
CDR3 protein: CASSLEGAQQPQHF
CDR3 DNA: TGTGCCAGCAGCTTAGAGGGGGCTCAACAGCCCCAGCATTTT

J gene: TRBJ1-1
V gene: TRBV18
D gene: .
clone size: .
CDR3 protein: CASSPPHTPNTEAFF
CDR3 DNA: TGTGCCAGCTCACCACCGCACACCCCGAACACTGAAGCTTTCTTT

J gene: TRBJ2-1
V gene: TRBV7-3
D gene: TRBD2
clone size: .
CDR3 protein: CASSLNPGSGDSNEQFF
CDR3 DNA: TGTGCCAGCAGCTTAAATCCGGGTAGCGGGGATAGTAATGAGCAGTTCTTC

J gene: TRBJ1-3
V gene: TRBV7-2
D gene: .
clone size: few
CDR3 protein: CASSLVVQSGNTIYF
CDR3 DNA: TGTGCCAGCAGCCTAGTGGTACAGTCGGGAAACACCATATATTTT

J gene: TRBJ1-5
V gene: TRBV28
D gene: .
clone size: .
CDR3 protein: CASSSRFPQHF
CDR3 DNA: TGTGCCAGCAGTTCCCGTTTTCCCCAGCATTTT

J gene: TRBJ1-3
V gene: TRBV7-6
D gene: .
clone size: .
CDR3 protein: CASSPQGPGNTIYF
CDR3 DNA: TGTGCCAGCAGCCCGCAGGGGCCTGGAAACACCATATATTTT

J gene: TRBJ2-7
V gene: TRBV7-3
D gene: .
clone size: .
CDR3 protein: CASSPPPRPPYEQYF
CDR3 DNA: TGTGCCAGCAGCCCCCCCCCAAGGCCACCCTACGAGCAGTACTTC

J gene: TRBJ1-6
V gene: TRBV4-3
D gene: .
clone size: .
CDR3 protein: CASSPRADYNSPLHF
CDR3 DNA: TGCGCCAGCAGCCCCCGGGCCGACTATAATTCACCCCTCCACTTT

J gene: TRBJ2-4
V gene: TRBV11-2
D gene: .
clone size: .
CDR3 protein: CASSSWARATQLAKNIQYF
CDR3 DNA: TGTGCCAGCAGCTCCTGGGCCCGAGCCACGCAATTAGCCAAAAACATTCAGTACTTC

J gene: TRBJ2-1
V gene: TRBV11-1
D gene: .
clone size: .
CDR3 protein: CASSHLTGEQFF
CDR3 DNA: TGTGCCAGCAGCCATTTGACCGGTGAGCAGTTCTTC

J gene: TRBJ2-2
V gene: TRBV29-1
D gene: TRBD2
clone size: once
CDR3 protein: CSVAPAGVNTGELFF
CDR3 DNA: TGCAGCGTTGCCCCAGCGGGAGTAAACACCGGGGAGCTGTTTTTT

J gene: TRBJ2-4
V gene: TRBV7-6
D gene: .
clone size: .
CDR3 protein: CASSLGDWKNIQYF
CDR3 DNA: TGTGCCAGCAGCTTAGGGGACTGGAAAAACATTCAGTACTTC

J gene: TRBJ1-4
V gene: TRBV4-1
D gene: .
clone size: .
CDR3 protein: CATTAVFATNEKLFF
CDR3 DNA: TGCGCCACCACAGCTGTGTTCGCAACTAATGAAAAACTGTTTTTT

J gene: TRBJ1-1
V gene: TRBV10-3
D gene: .
clone size: .
CDR3 protein: CATSSPLNGAEAFF
CDR3 DNA: TGTGCCACCTCGTCCCCATTAAACGGGGCTGAAGCTTTCTTT

J gene: TRBJ2-7
V gene: TRBV15
D gene: TRBD2
clone size: .
CDR3 protein: CATSRDTSGSYEQYF
CDR3 DNA: TGTGCCACCAGCAGGGATACTAGCGGGTCCTACGAGCAGTACTTC

J gene: TRBJ2-1
V gene: TRBV11-1
D gene: .
clone size: .
CDR3 protein: CASSLIAHEQFF
CDR3 DNA: TGTGCCAGCAGTCTTATCGCCCATGAGCAGTTCTTC

J gene: TRBJ2-1
V gene: TRBV28
D gene: .
clone size: .
CDR3 protein: CASSPVGALKNEQFF
CDR3 DNA: TGTGCCAGCAGTCCCGTTGGTGCCCTCAAAAATGAGCAGTTCTTC

J gene: TRBJ1-2
V gene: TRBV4-1
D gene: .
clone size: .
CDR3 protein: CASSQTVANYGYTF
CDR3 DNA: TGCGCCAGCAGCCAAACGGTAGCTAACTATGGCTACACCTTC

J gene: TRBJ2-3
V gene: TRBV7-2
D gene: .
clone size: .
CDR3 protein: CASSLAGPTDTQYF
CDR3 DNA: TGTGCCAGCAGCTTAGCTGGCCCTACAGATACGCAGTATTTT

J gene: TRBJ1-2
V gene: TRBV11-1
D gene: .
clone size: .
CDR3 protein: CASSSLQGSYADGYTF
CDR3 DNA: TGTGCCAGCAGCTCCCTGCAGGGGAGTTACGCCGATGGCTACACCTTC